The rows below give T cell receptor beta chains drawn from one sample of a study of blood T cell repertoires in COVID-19. Profiling relied on immunoSEQ multiplex PCR, and the TCRdb table lists in-frame clones only, not all of them. The sample comprises around 100,000 clones, more than 70% of which are singletons, and roughly 2.5% rests with the top ten. The source material was peripheral blood. All receptors derive from a man aged 45 to 65 with COVID-19, enrolled during active disease. Both conserved end residues are part of each CDR3. The D gene is left open where the match is weak. The listing skips clone size in some rows; elsewhere it reads once, few, many or a size class.

v_gene	j_gene	d_gene	abundance	len	CDR3aa	CDR3nt
TRBV10-3	TRBJ2-1	NA	NA	16	CAISESGRGHPNEQFF	TGTGCCATCAGTGAGTCGGGGCGGGGCCACCCCAATGAGCAGTTCTTC
TRBV6-6	TRBJ1-3	TRBD1	NA	13	CASAGGSGNTIYF	TGTGCCAGTGCAGGGGGCTCTGGAAACACCATATATTTT
TRBV2	TRBJ2-7	TRBD2	NA	15	CASSDPTSGPYEQYF	TGTGCCAGCAGTGACCCGACTAGCGGGCCCTACGAGCAGTACTTC
TRBV7-8	TRBJ2-3	NA	NA	13	CASSLVRGDTQYF	TGTGCCAGCAGCTTGGTTAGAGGAGATACGCAGTATTTT
TRBV19	TRBJ2-6	NA	NA	15	CASRNTNSGANVLTF	TGTGCCAGTAGGAACACCAACTCTGGGGCCAACGTCCTGACTTTC
TRBV30	TRBJ2-2	NA	NA	17	CAWSPWGRSLNTGELFF	TGTGCCTGGAGCCCCTGGGGCAGGTCCTTGAACACCGGGGAGCTGTTTTTT
TRBV4-2	TRBJ1-2	TRBD1	few	18	CASSREAGQGPAGYGYTF	TGTGCCAGCAGCCGAGAGGCGGGACAGGGCCCCGCCGGCTATGGCTACACCTTC
TRBV6-1	TRBJ1-2	NA	NA	12	CASSEGGYGYTF	TGTGCCAGCAGTGAGGGGGGGTATGGCTACACCTTC
TRBV15	TRBJ1-1	NA	NA	18	CATSSPRAGARRDTEAFF	TGTGCCACCAGCAGCCCCCGGGCGGGGGCCAGGAGAGACACTGAAGCTTTCTTT
TRBV5-1	TRBJ1-2	NA	NA	14	CASSLGHEGYGYTF	TGCGCCAGCAGCTTGGGACATGAGGGCTATGGCTACACCTTC
TRBV5-4	TRBJ2-5	TRBD2	NA	15	CASSLGDYLQETQYF	TGTGCCAGCAGCTTGGGGGACTACCTCCAAGAGACCCAGTACTTC
TRBV11-3	TRBJ1-2	TRBD1	NA	18	CASTITRDRGKANYGYTF	TGTGCCAGCACCATAACCCGGGACAGGGGGAAAGCTAACTATGGCTACACCTTC
TRBV11-2	TRBJ1-1	NA	NA	16	CASSLVAGRKNTEAFF	TGTGCCAGCAGCTTAGTTGCGGGACGTAAGAACACTGAAGCTTTCTTT
TRBV27	TRBJ1-1	NA	NA	14	CASSFRDKDTEAFF	TGTGCCAGCAGTTTCCGGGACAAGGACACTGAAGCTTTCTTT
TRBV7-8	TRBJ1-6	TRBD1	NA	16	CASIKSDRRYNSPLHF	TGTGCCAGCATCAAATCGGACAGGAGGTATAATTCACCCCTCCACTTT
TRBV5-1	TRBJ2-2	NA	NA	14	CASSLQTAGGELFF	TGCGCCAGCAGCTTGCAGACAGCGGGCGGGGAGCTGTTTTTT
TRBV4-2	TRBJ2-3	TRBD2	NA	16	CASSPQRGTSTDTQYF	TGTGCCAGCAGCCCTCAGCGGGGGACTAGCACAGATACGCAGTATTTT
TRBV5-4	TRBJ2-2	TRBD2	NA	19	CASSLAGVGSGGVTGELFF	TGTGCCAGCAGCTTGGCCGGCGTTGGGAGCGGGGGGGTCACCGGGGAGCTGTTTTTT
TRBV4-1	TRBJ1-5	NA	NA	18	CASSQGPSGAGGNQPQHF	TGCGCCAGCAGCCAAGGACCCTCAGGGGCCGGTGGCAATCAGCCCCAGCATTTT
TRBV19	TRBJ1-4	NA	NA	15	CASQWGVRTNEKLFF	TGTGCCAGTCAATGGGGAGTTCGAACTAATGAAAAACTGTTTTTT
TRBV4-3	TRBJ2-3	NA	NA	13	CASSQGGPDTQYF	TGCGCCAGCAGCCAAGGCGGGCCAGATACGCAGTATTTT
TRBV7-9	TRBJ1-3	TRBD1	NA	14	CASSPGGAGNTIYF	TGTGCCAGCAGCCCAGGGGGTGCTGGAAACACCATATATTTT
TRBV6-1	TRBJ1-5	TRBD1	NA	19	CASSESFSWGQGANQPQHF	TGTGCCAGCAGTGAATCCTTTTCGTGGGGACAGGGGGCCAATCAGCCCCAGCATTTT
TRBV18	TRBJ2-1	NA	NA	13	CASSPGQLEEQFF	TGTGCCAGCTCACCCGGACAGTTAGAAGAGCAGTTCTTC
TRBV5-1	TRBJ2-5	NA	NA	14	CASSLGGLGETQYF	TGCGCCAGCAGCTTGGGAGGGCTCGGCGAGACCCAGTACTTC
TRBV6-5	TRBJ2-7	TRBD2	NA	14	CASSQTSGGYEQYF	TGTGCCAGCAGTCAGACTAGCGGGGGCTACGAGCAGTACTTC
TRBV30	TRBJ1-4	TRBD1	once	15	CAWSARDSVIEKLFF	TGTGCCTGGAGTGCACGGGACAGCGTAATAGAAAAACTGTTTTTT
TRBV5-8	TRBJ2-5	NA	NA	15	CASSLEGLLSETQYF	TGTGCCAGCAGCTTGGAGGGACTGTTAAGTGAGACCCAGTACTTC
TRBV7-8	TRBJ2-7	TRBD1	NA	16	CASSWPRQGENYEQYF	TGTGCCAGCAGTTGGCCCCGACAGGGAGAAAACTACGAGCAGTACTTC
TRBV7-2	TRBJ2-7	NA	NA	12	CASSSTGSEQYF	TGTGCCAGCAGCTCCACAGGGAGCGAGCAGTACTTC
TRBV10-3	TRBJ1-4	NA	NA	14	CAISREKANEKLFF	TGTGCCATCAGTAGGGAGAAGGCTAATGAAAAACTGTTTTTT
TRBV6-5	TRBJ2-7	TRBD2	NA	15	CASRLSGGSSYEQYF	TGTGCCAGCAGACTTTCGGGGGGGAGCTCCTACGAGCAGTACTTC
TRBV3-1/TRBV3-2	TRBJ1-6	TRBD1	NA	14	CASSQGQLSSPLHF	TGTGCCAGCAGCCAGGGACAGCTGAGCTCACCCCTCCACTTT
TRBV3-1/TRBV3-2	TRBJ1-6	NA	NA	16	CASSQVSRQINSPLHF	TGTGCCAGCAGCCAAGTCTCCCGACAGATTAATTCACCCCTCCACTTT
TRBV18	TRBJ1-1	NA	NA	14	CASSQVGQLVEAFF	TGTGCCAGCTCACAGGTTGGGCAGTTAGTTGAAGCTTTCTTT
TRBV7-8	TRBJ2-3	TRBD2	NA	17	CASSLRTSGASTDTQYF	TGTGCCAGCAGCTTAAGGACTAGCGGGGCTAGCACAGATACGCAGTATTTT
TRBV6-5	TRBJ1-2	NA	NA	13	CASQRTGSGGYTF	TGTGCCAGCCAACGCACAGGGTCCGGTGGCTACACCTTC
TRBV9	TRBJ2-2	TRBD2	once	17	CASSPTAGRGRAGELFF	TGTGCCAGCAGCCCCACTGCGGGAAGAGGGAGGGCCGGGGAGCTGTTTTTT
TRBV6-5	TRBJ1-5	TRBD1	NA	15	CASSLGTGNMQPQHF	TGTGCCAGCAGCCTCGGGACAGGGAACATGCAGCCCCAGCATTTT
TRBV7-9	TRBJ1-5	NA	NA	15	CASSLGTGSNQPQHF	TGTGCCAGCAGCTTGGGAACGGGGAGCAATCAGCCCCAGCATTTT